This T cell receptor (beta chain) came from a study of blood T cell repertoires in COVID-19. Study as a whole: Sources were T cells, B-cell-depleted T cells, or PBMCs; the material itself was cDNA or gDNA.

Per the study methods: Counts of nucleated cells, estimated from reference gene primer amplification, were obtained. Profiled with immunoSEQ multiplex PCR; TCRdb holds only in-frame clones, not every one. D and trimming were read from the DNA, whereas the V and J calls and clone size are those reported in that table. The data contain approximately 60,000 clones, roughly 78% of them singletons. The germline CDR1 and CDR2 sequences are MDHEN and SYDVKM. J lost 5 bases, V lost 4 bases, and 3 bases had no gene match. CDR3 length equals 13 residues. This receptor was identified in a woman older than 75 with acute or convalescent COVID-19. Sequencing used peripheral blood. V usage is TRBV28 and J usage is TRBJ2-3; 7 bases are shared with TRBD1. CDR3 sequence: CASSSQGVDTQYF. In nucleotides, the CDR3 is TGTGCCAGCAGTTCCCAGGGGGTAGATACGCAGTATTTT.